The 27 T cell receptor beta chains listed next were all sequenced from one sample in a study of naive and memory T cell subsets. Two oligonucleotides, mixed equimolar, formed the beta constant-region primer covering TRBC1 and TRBC2. MiXCR, run by TCRdb on the UMI-ligation and nested PCR reads, gives a single entry per CDR3 protein. The sample has more than 25,000 distinct CDR3 sequences, roughly a tenth seen once. What was sequenced was effector memory CD4+ T cells from blood. As for subset: effector memory, CD45RA- CD27-. The origin of the receptors is a human donor in good health.

The J gene is TRBJ1-2, the V gene TRBV19; no clear D. Trimming shortened V by 0 bases and J by 10 bases, and 12 bases separated the two germline ends. This CDR3 region has 13 residues. CDR1 and CDR2 (germline): LNHDA, SQIVND (reference sequence). The CDR3 DNA reads as TGTGCCAGTAGTATAGATCGTTGGGGAGTCTACACCTTC. Its protein is CASSIDRWGVYTF.

This clonotype was detected a few times. The chain combines TRBV7-2 with TRBJ1-5, with a tentative D call TRBD1 (5 bases). Germline loops: CDR1 SGHTA, CDR2 FQGNSA. The CDR3 has 15 residues. V lost 1 base, J lost 6 bases, and 13 bases lay in between. CDR3 sequence reads: CASSLDGGIGQPQHF. CDR3 bases: TGTGCCAGCAGCTTAGACGGGGGAATAGGTCAGCCCCAGCATTTT.

The chain links TRBV20-1 to TRBJ2-3; TRBD1 aligns across 9 bases. Germline V gives CDR1 DFQATT, CDR2 SNEGSKA (reference sequence). CDR3 length: 15 amino acids. The trim removed 5 bases at V and 4 bases at J, leaving 10 bases unmatched. DNA of the CDR3: TGCAGTGCTTTTGACGTAGGACAGGGGTCAGATACGCAGTATTTT. Translated: CSAFDVGQGSDTQYF.

The J gene is TRBJ2-7, the V gene TRBV4-3; a weak D match, TRBD2 (6 bases). The V end lost 0 bases, the J end lost 5 bases, and 17 bases lay between the germline ends. This CDR3 has 16 amino acids. CDR1 and CDR2 (germline): LGHNA, YSLEER. The CDR3 DNA is TGCGCCAGCAGCCAAGATCTCTATCGGGAGCGGAACGAGCAGTACTTC. Its translation: CASSQDLYRERNEQYF.

There are a few counts of this clonotype. The chain carries TRBV29-1 and TRBJ2-7, with D possibly matching TRBD1 (6 bases). The V gene lost 4 bases and the J gene lost 2 bases, with 9 bases spanning the gap. From germline, CDR1 is SQVTM and CDR2 ANQGSEA. The CDR3 covers 12 residues. CDR3 in DNA: TGCAGCGTTGTAACAGGGACCTACGAGCAGTACTTC. Translating gives CSVVTGTYEQYF.

By frequency in the sample, this clonotype is large (0.1 to 1%). The chain is built from TRBV6-5 and TRBJ2-5; 11 bases match TRBD2. The germline CDR1 and CDR2 sequences are MNHEY and SVGAGI. The CDR3 loop spans 17 amino acids. J gave up 0 bases and V 2 bases, and 5 bases lay outside the gene matches. CDR3 in DNA: TGTGCCAGCAGTTACCGGCTAGCGGGGGGAAACCAAGAGACCCAGTACTTC. Protein sequence: CASSYRLAGGNQETQYF.

The rearrangement links TRBV5-1 to TRBJ2-1, with 9 positions matching TRBD2. Germline CDR1 and CDR2: SGHRS and YFSETQ. J lost 6 bases, V lost 4 bases, and 11 bases had no gene match. This CDR3 is built from 16 residues. The CDR3: CASSHQGTSLANEQFF. In DNA form, the CDR3 reads TGCGCCAGCAGCCACCAGGGGACTAGCTTGGCCAATGAGCAGTTCTTC. The whole variable domain, remainder taken from reference TRBV5-1 and TRBJ2-1, is KAGVTQTPRYLIKTRGQQVTLSCSPISGHRSVSWYQQTPGQGLQFLFEYFSETQRNKGNFPGRFSGRQFSNSRSEMNVSTLELGDSALYLCASSHQGTSLANEQFFGPGTRLTVL.

This clonotype came up a few times. The chain recombines TRBV24-1 with TRBJ1-2; 7 positions agree with TRBD1. The CDR3 extends over 13 amino acids. The germline gives CDR1 KGHDR, CDR2 SFDVKD. The trim removed 10 bases at V and 7 bases at J, leaving 11 bases unmatched. The CDR3 is CATQTGRSGGYTF. CDR3 nucleotides: TGTGCCACACAGACAGGGAGGTCGGGTGGCTACACCTTC.

The V and J genes are TRBV5-4 and TRBJ1-1; no definite D call. Germline V gene data show CDR1 as SGHNT and CDR2 as YYREEE (reference sequence). Trimming took off 6 bases at V and 3 bases at J, with 15 bases between the two ends. The CDR3 is 14 amino acids. CDR3 region: CASMVRVMDTEAFF. The CDR3 nucleotides read TGTGCCAGCATGGTTAGGGTAATGGACACTGAAGCTTTCTTT.

This clonotype was seen more than once but under ten times. The rearrangement links TRBV20-1 to TRBJ1-5; weak D call: TRBD1 (6 bases). CDR1 and CDR2 from the germline V gene are DFQATT and SNEGSKA (reference sequence). Trimming shortened V by 5 bases and J by 7 bases, and 15 bases separated the two germline ends. The CDR3 runs to 13 residues. CDR3 loop: CSAGGRGEQPQHF. In DNA, the CDR3 is TGCAGTGCTGGCGGCAGGGGTGAACAGCCCCAGCATTTT.

This clonotype was counted at least ten times. V is TRBV11-2 and J is TRBJ2-1; D is undetermined. The V end was cut by 5 bases, the J end by 5 bases, with 13 bases between. CDR1 SGHAT and CDR2 FQNNGV come from the germline V gene. This CDR3 contains 14 residues. This CDR3 reads CASSPSPRNNEQFF. For the CDR3, the DNA is TGTGCCAGCAGCCCCTCGCCCCGAAACAATGAGCAGTTCTTC.

Ten or more counts support this clonotype. V usage is TRBV4-3 and J usage is TRBJ2-7, with D perhaps matching TRBD2 (5 bases). This CDR3 is 13 amino acids long. CDR1 is LGHNA, CDR2 YSLEER, per germline. The V end lost 3 bases, the J end lost 7 bases, and 13 bases lay between the germline ends. CDR3 DNA: TGCGCCAGCAGCCAGAGCCTGTCGGGGGAGCAGTACTTC. It codes for CASSQSLSGEQYF.

This clonotype was observed a handful of times. The chain joins TRBV11-2 to TRBJ2-5; D might be TRBD1 or TRBD2, each matching 6 bases. The germline V gene encodes CDR1 SGHAT and CDR2 FQNNGV. The CDR3 spans 15 residues. Trimming removed 3 bases at V and 8 bases at J, with 19 bases between. CDR3 amino acids: CASSFPRGGMKTQYF. CDR3 in DNA: TGTGCCAGCAGCTTCCCCAGGGGCGGGATGAAAACCCAGTACTTC.

The chain recombines TRBV4-2 with TRBJ2-1; D is unresolved. In germline, CDR1 is LGHNA, CDR2 YNFKEQ. This CDR3 comprises 14 residues. The V end lost 0 bases, the J end lost 9 bases, and 12 bases lay between the germline ends. The CDR3 sequence is CASSQDKKVSEQFF. The CDR3 coding sequence is TGTGCCAGCAGCCAAGATAAGAAGGTCAGTGAGCAGTTCTTC.

The chain employs TRBV6-2 or TRBV6-3 and TRBJ1-2; possible D gene TRBD1, 6 bases. Looked up from germline, CDR1 is MNHEY and CDR2 is SVGEGT. This CDR3 is 14 amino acids long. V was shortened by 4 bases and J by 4 bases, with 13 bases between the two germline ends. The CDR3 sequence is CASSSKQGAYGYTF. The CDR3 DNA sequence: TGTGCCAGCAGTTCCAAACAGGGCGCCTATGGCTACACCTTC.

By sample share, this clonotype is medium-sized. This chain joins TRBV6-1 and TRBJ2-7, with D unclear. The CDR3 consists of 15 residues. V was cut by 3 bases and J by 0 bases, with 12 bases left in between. The germline V gene encodes CDR1 MNHNS and CDR2 SASEGT. This CDR3 reads CASSEITLSSYEQYF. The CDR3 DNA sequence: TGTGCCAGCAGTGAGATAACTTTAAGCTCCTACGAGCAGTACTTC.

V is TRBV29-1 and J is TRBJ2-1; D remains unclear. Trimming pared 5 bases from V and 10 bases from J, leaving 12 bases between. Germline V gene sequence: CDR1 SQVTM, CDR2 ANQGSEA. This CDR3 region has 11 residues. CDR3 in amino acids: CSVLVGSEQFF. The CDR3, as DNA: TGCAGCGTTCTAGTAGGATCCGAGCAGTTCTTC.

In this sample, this clonotype turned up many times. The chain combines TRBV4-3 with TRBJ1-5; D is uncertain. The CDR3 is made up of 13 amino acids. The germline CDR1 and CDR2 sequences are LGHNA and YSLEER. The V end lost 3 bases, the J end lost 6 bases, and 9 bases lay between the germline ends. The chain's CDR3 is CASSQSLGQPQHF. The CDR3 coding sequence is TGCGCCAGCAGCCAGTCCCTAGGTCAGCCCCAGCATTTT.

There are a few counts of this clonotype. The J gene is TRBJ2-3, the V gene TRBV4-3; 13 nucleotides match TRBD2. Per germline, CDR1 LGHNA and CDR2 YSLEER. This CDR3 is built from 14 residues. Trimming took 3 bases from V and 7 from J; bases not matched to a gene: 1. Written as DNA, the CDR3 is TGCGCCAGCAGCCAGGGACTAGCGGGGAATACGCAGTATTTT. It codes for CASSQGLAGNTQYF.

V usage is TRBV5-1 and J usage is TRBJ2-1; 8 bases agree with TRBD1. Germline V gene sequence: CDR1 SGHRS, CDR2 YFSETQ. V lost 4 bases, J lost 5 bases, and 11 bases stayed unmatched. This CDR3 region has 16 residues. The CDR3 protein is CASSPGQGLNHNEQFF. The CDR3 nucleotides are TGCGCCAGCAGCCCCGGACAGGGATTAAATCACAATGAGCAGTTCTTC.

This clonotype was recorded at least ten times. The V and J genes are TRBV20-1 and TRBJ2-1, with 9 bases that match TRBD1. J gave up 5 bases and V 1 base, and 9 bases lay outside the gene matches. The germline CDR1 and CDR2 sequences are DFQATT and SNEGSKA (reference sequence). This CDR3 has 16 amino acids. This chain's CDR3 is CSARAAGTGRDNEQFF. The CDR3 coding sequence is TGCAGTGCTAGAGCTGCGGGGACAGGGCGGGACAATGAGCAGTTCTTC.

This clonotype was recorded at least ten times. The chain is built from TRBV10-3 and TRBJ2-3, with a possible D match to TRBD2 (6 bases). This CDR3 spans 14 amino acids. Germline values: CDR1 ENHRY, CDR2 SYGVKD. The V and J ends lost 4 bases and 2 bases respectively, with 10 bases between them. CDR3 DNA: TGTGCCATCAGTGTCGGAGGGACCACAGATACGCAGTATTTT. It yields the protein CAISVGGTTDTQYF.

This clonotype appeared a few times. The V call is TRBV18, the J call TRBJ2-5; no firm D call. The V gene's germline CDR1 is KGHSH and CDR2 LQKENI. Trimming left V 0 bases short and J 2 bases short, with 13 bases between. This CDR3 region has 16 residues. CDR3 protein: CASSPPFGRSQETQYF. CDR3 DNA sequence: TGTGCCAGCTCACCACCGTTTGGGCGGAGTCAAGAGACCCAGTACTTC.

This clonotype was counted between two and nine times. The chain uses TRBV19 and TRBJ2-7; D might be TRBD1 or TRBD2, each matching 5 bases. The germline V and J ends were trimmed by 6 bases and 0 bases, with 18 bases remaining between them. The CDR3 spans 16 residues. In germline, CDR1 is LNHDA, CDR2 SQIVND (reference sequence). The CDR3 protein is CASSPASGTSSYEQYF. The CDR3 region has the DNA TGTGCCAGTAGCCCAGCCTCAGGGACCAGCTCCTACGAGCAGTACTTC.

CDR3 loop: CASGSSGLAYDTQYF. In DNA form, the CDR3 reads TGTGCCAGCGGCAGTAGTGGACTAGCGTATGATACGCAGTATTTT. The genes are TRBV7-2 and TRBJ2-3, with TRBD2 identical over 9 bases. V trimming: 8 bases; J trimming: 6 bases; junction bases outside the gene matches: 12. Germline loops: CDR1 SGHTA, CDR2 FQGNSA. The CDR3 length is 15 residues.

V and J are TRBV7-2 and TRBJ2-5; D is perhaps TRBD1 or TRBD2 (5 bases each). Germline V lookup: CDR1 SGHTA, CDR2 FQGNSA. The CDR3 runs 16 residues. V lost 4 bases to trimming and J lost 2 bases, with 17 bases between them. CDR3 bases: TGTGCCAGCAGCTCCCCATTGGGGGTAAAACAAGAGACCCAGTACTTC. Its protein product is CASSSPLGVKQETQYF.

This clonotype has at least ten counts. The rearrangement joins TRBV12-5 to TRBJ2-3, with no clear D. The CDR3 is 13 residues long. Germline assignment: CDR1 LGHNT and CDR2 FRNRAP. The V end was cut by 5 bases, the J end by 2 bases, with 8 bases between. Here the CDR3 DNA reads TGTGCTAGTGGTAAGATCCACACAGATACGCAGTATTTT. Translating it yields CASGKIHTDTQYF.